The T cell receptor beta chain described here comes from a study of T cell changes during pregnancy in multiple sclerosis. The germline CDR1 and CDR2 sequences are SGHVT and SQSDAQ. The CDR3 length is 12 residues. With V trimmed by 4 bases and J by 10 bases, 5 bases remained unmatched. Profiled with immunoSEQ multiplex PCR; TCRdb holds only in-frame clones, not every one. The top ten clones hold about 3% of a sample with some 54,000 clones, around 94% of them seen once. The chain has TRBV7-4 and TRBJ1-1; TRBD1 agrees at 8 bases. The input for sequencing was CD8+ T cells from peripheral blood mononuclear cells, taken in the third trimester of pregnancy. The clonotype was recovered from a female donor with multiple sclerosis, enrolled in a pregnancy study. The CDR3 here is CASSSGTGVAFF. DNA of the CDR3: TGTGCCAGCAGCTCCGGGACAGGTGTAGCTTTCTTT.